The rows below give T cell receptor beta chains drawn from one sample of a study of blood T cells in healthy people across ages. TCRdb itself ran the 5' RACE reads through MiXCR, one entry per CDR3 protein. The profile shows about 1.5 million distinct CDR3 sequences, roughly 43% of them singletons. The source material was blood. The receptors originated from a woman between 18 and 29 years old in good health. Each CDR3 is given with its conserved first and last residue. D genes are given only for firm matches. Clone size is not always given. Where it is, it says once, few, many or a class for expanded clones.

J gene | D gene | clone size | V gene | CDR3 DNA | CDR3 protein
TRBJ2-1 | TRBD2 | NA | TRBV12-3/TRBV12-4 | TGTGCCAGCAGGACTAGCGGGAGGGCCGGTTCGTACAATGAGCAGTTCTTC | CASRTSGRAGSYNEQFF
TRBJ2-1 | NA | NA | TRBV24-1 | TGTGCCACCAGTGATTTGGCCGCAGGGAGCTCCTACAATGAGCAGTTCTTC | CATSDLAAGSSYNEQFF
TRBJ2-3 | NA | NA | TRBV21-1 | TGTGCCAGCAGCAACCGGGGCCTCCGCACAGATACGCAGTATTTT | CASSNRGLRTDTQYF
TRBJ2-3 | NA | few | TRBV5-6 | TGTGCCAGCAGCTTGGCCGGGTGGACGCAGTATTTT | CASSLAGWTQYF
TRBJ2-1 | TRBD2 | few | TRBV5-6 | TGTGCCAGCAGCTCTCTACTAGCGGGAATCTCCTACAATGAGCAGTTCTTC | CASSSLLAGISYNEQFF
TRBJ2-7 | TRBD1 | few | TRBV29-1 | TGCAGCGCTTCGGACAGGGGTGGCGAGCAGTACTTC | CSASDRGGEQYF
TRBJ1-1 | NA | NA | TRBV20-1 | TGCAGTGCCTTTCCGAAAACTGAAGCTTTCTTT | CSAFPKTEAFF
TRBJ2-1 | NA | many | TRBV6-2/TRBV6-3 | TGTGCCAGCAGTTTAAATAGCGAGGTCAATGAGCAGTTCTTC | CASSLNSEVNEQFF
TRBJ2-6 | NA | NA | TRBV7-3 | TGTGCCAGCAGCTTATTACCCGGACGGGGTCGAGGGGCCAACGTCCTGACTTTC | CASSLLPGRGRGANVLTF
TRBJ1-2 | NA | few | TRBV7-9 | TGTGCCAGCAGCTTAGCGGGCGCGGAAGGCTACACCTTC | CASSLAGAEGYTF
TRBJ2-5 | NA | NA | TRBV29-1 | TGCAGCGTTGTTCATTGGGGTGAAGAGACCCAGTACTTC | CSVVHWGEETQYF
TRBJ2-5 | NA | NA | TRBV12-3/TRBV12-4 | TGTGCCAGCAGTGATGAACTCCAAGAGACCCAGTACTTC | CASSDELQETQYF
TRBJ2-7 | NA | NA | TRBV20-1 | TGCAGTGCTAGTTGGTGGGAGGCCTACAATGAGCAGTACTTC | CSASWWEAYNEQYF
TRBJ2-7 | TRBD1 | few | TRBV7-2 | TGTGCCAGCAGCTTTTACGGACAGGGGACCTACGAGCAGTACTTC | CASSFYGQGTYEQYF
TRBJ2-5 | NA | NA | TRBV29-1 | TGCAGCGTTGAAGGAAGAGGGGGACGGAAAGAGACCCAGTACTTC | CSVEGRGGRKETQYF
TRBJ2-3 | TRBD2 | NA | TRBV5-1 | TGCGCCAGCAGCTTGGTCCGAGCGGGGGGCAGAGATACGCAGTATTTT | CASSLVRAGGRDTQYF
TRBJ1-5 | NA | NA | TRBV9 | TGTGCCAGCAGCGTGACGCAGGCGGGTCAGCCCCAGCATTTT | CASSVTQAGQPQHF
TRBJ2-4 | NA | NA | TRBV6-1 | TGTGCCAGCAGGTCGGGGCGCGGAACCAAAAACATTCAGTACTTC | CASRSGRGTKNIQYF
TRBJ1-6 | NA | few | TRBV20-1 | TGCAGTGCTAGAGAGCGATGGGGTCGGAATTCACCCCTCCACTTT | CSARERWGRNSPLHF
TRBJ2-5 | TRBD1 | NA | TRBV20-1 | TGCAGTGCTAGAAGGACAGGGGCACAAGAGACCCAGTACTTC | CSARRTGAQETQYF
TRBJ2-1 | TRBD1 | few | TRBV7-9 | TGTGCCAGCAGCCAGGGGGTCAGATACAATGAGCAGTTCTTC | CASSQGVRYNEQFF
TRBJ2-7 | NA | NA | TRBV3-1 | TGTGCCAGCAACCAAGATCCACGGAGCCAGTACTTC | CASNQDPRSQYF
TRBJ2-7 | NA | few | TRBV11-2 | TGTGCCAGCGCCGGTCTAGGGCTCGAGCAGTACTTC | CASAGLGLEQYF
TRBJ2-3 | TRBD1 | NA | TRBV7-2 | TGTGCCAGCAGCTTCCGACAGGGGTGGACAGATACGCAGTATTTT | CASSFRQGWTDTQYF
TRBJ2-1 | NA | few | TRBV28 | TGTGCCAGCAGACCCTGGGGTAGCAGGGTGTATGAGCAGTTCTTC | CASRPWGSRVYEQFF
TRBJ1-5 | NA | few | TRBV6-1 | TGTGCCAGCAGCGACGGGACCGTTAGCAATCAGCCCCAGCATTTT | CASSDGTVSNQPQHF
TRBJ2-7 | NA | NA | TRBV9 | TGTGCCAGCAGTGGAGGTTCCTACAATGAGCAGTACTTC | CASSGGSYNEQYF
TRBJ1-1 | NA | NA | TRBV3-1 | TGTGCCAGCAGGTCTATGGGTACGGCTTTCTTT | CASRSMGTAFF
TRBJ2-1 | TRBD2 | NA | TRBV18 | TGTGCCAGCTCGTCCGCGGGGGGCGCTCGAGGCAATGAGCAGTTCTTC | CASSSAGGARGNEQFF
TRBJ2-3 | NA | NA | TRBV5-1 | TGCGCCAGCAGCTTTAGACGCGGGCGACGGCACACAGATACGCAGTATTTT | CASSFRRGRRHTDTQYF
TRBJ1-2 | NA | NA | TRBV14 | TGTGCCAGCAGCCAAGTCGGGCGCACCGGCTACACCTTC | CASSQVGRTGYTF
TRBJ2-1 | NA | few | TRBV3-1 | TGTGCCAGCAGCCAAGATGTGAGACCTAATGAGCAGTTCTTC | CASSQDVRPNEQFF
TRBJ1-3 | TRBD1 | NA | TRBV12-3/TRBV12-4 | TGTGCCAGCAGTGTAGGGACAGGGGGCTTCGGAAACACCATATATTTT | CASSVGTGGFGNTIYF
TRBJ2-7 | NA | NA | TRBV5-6 | TGTGCCAGCAGATGGACAGCCTCCTCCTACAATGAGCAGTACTTC | CASRWTASSYNEQYF
TRBJ1-1 | TRBD1 | NA | TRBV29-1 | TGCAGCGTTGACAGGGGGGCAGCTTTCTTT | CSVDRGAAFF
TRBJ2-5 | TRBD2 | NA | TRBV10-3 | TGTGCCACCCACGGTGCGGGAGGGGAAGAGACCCAGTACTTC | CATHGAGGEETQYF
TRBJ2-2 | TRBD1 | NA | TRBV25-1 | TGTGCCAGCAGCCCACACTCCGGGACAGAGAACACCGGGGAGCTGTTTTTT | CASSPHSGTENTGELFF
TRBJ1-4 | NA | few | TRBV10-3 | TGTGCCATCAGTGCCGGGGAGGCAACGAATGAAAAACTGTTTTTT | CAISAGEATNEKLFF
TRBJ1-1 | NA | NA | TRBV7-9 | TGTGCCAGCAGCGGCCGGGCCTTCGAAGCTTTCTTT | CASSGRAFEAFF
TRBJ2-3 | TRBD2 | NA | TRBV20-1 | TGCAGTGTTAGCGGGTTAGATACGCAGTATTTT | CSVSGLDTQYF
TRBJ2-7 | TRBD1 | NA | TRBV20-1 | TGCAGTGCTGGGGACAGGCGGTCCTACGAGCAGTACTTC | CSAGDRRSYEQYF
TRBJ2-4 | NA | NA | TRBV4-1 | TGCGCCAGCAGCCCGGACGGGGGAGCCACCTTAGCCAAAAACATTCAGTACTTC | CASSPDGGATLAKNIQYF